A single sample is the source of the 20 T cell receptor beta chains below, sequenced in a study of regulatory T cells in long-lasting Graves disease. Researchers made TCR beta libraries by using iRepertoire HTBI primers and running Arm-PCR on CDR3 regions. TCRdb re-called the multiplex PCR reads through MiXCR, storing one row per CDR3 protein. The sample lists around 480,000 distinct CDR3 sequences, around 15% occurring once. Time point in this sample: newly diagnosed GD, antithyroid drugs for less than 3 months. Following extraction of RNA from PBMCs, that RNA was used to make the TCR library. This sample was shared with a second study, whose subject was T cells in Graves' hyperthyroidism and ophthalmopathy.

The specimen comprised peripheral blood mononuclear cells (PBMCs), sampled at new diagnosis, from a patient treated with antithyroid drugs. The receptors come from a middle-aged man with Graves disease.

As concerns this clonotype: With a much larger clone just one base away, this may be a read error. The CDR3 sequence: CANRRQDSYEQYF. In nucleotides, the CDR3 is TGTGCCAACAGGCGCCAGGACAGCTACGAGCAGTACTTC. V and J are TRBV27 and TRBJ2-7; D is possibly TRBD1 (6 bases). Germline assignment: CDR1 MNHEY and CDR2 SMNVEV (reference sequence). There are 13 residues in the CDR3. V gave up 10 bases and J gave up 3 bases, with 16 bases separating them.

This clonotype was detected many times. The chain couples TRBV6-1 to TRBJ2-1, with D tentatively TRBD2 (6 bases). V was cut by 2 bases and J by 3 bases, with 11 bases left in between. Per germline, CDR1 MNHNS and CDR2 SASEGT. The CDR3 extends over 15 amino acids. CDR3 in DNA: TGTGCCAGCAGTGAATGGGCGGGACGCTACAATGAGCAGTTCTTC. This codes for CASSEWAGRYNEQFF.

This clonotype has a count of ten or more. CDR3 sequence reads: CASSHRLAGEQETQYF. The DNA for the CDR3 is TGTGCCAGCAGTCACCGACTAGCGGGGGAACAAGAGACCCAGTACTTC. The chain joins TRBV27 to TRBJ2-5; 12 nucleotides line up with TRBD2. V lost 5 bases, J lost 2 bases, and 6 bases stayed unmatched. Germline V gene lookup returns CDR1 MNHEY and CDR2 SMNVEV (reference sequence). The CDR3 totals 16 residues.

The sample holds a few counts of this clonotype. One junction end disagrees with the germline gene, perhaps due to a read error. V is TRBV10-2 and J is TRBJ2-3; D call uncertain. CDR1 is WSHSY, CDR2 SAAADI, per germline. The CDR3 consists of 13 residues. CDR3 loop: CASTNSRTDAQYF. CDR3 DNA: TGCGCCAGCACGAACTCGCGCACAGATGCGCAGTATTTT.

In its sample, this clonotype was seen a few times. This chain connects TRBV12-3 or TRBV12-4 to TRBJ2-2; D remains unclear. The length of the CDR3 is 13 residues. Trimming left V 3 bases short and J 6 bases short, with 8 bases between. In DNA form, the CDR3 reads TGTGCCAGCAGTTTTTCGGGTTCCGGGGAGCTGTTTTTT. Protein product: CASSFSGSGELFF.

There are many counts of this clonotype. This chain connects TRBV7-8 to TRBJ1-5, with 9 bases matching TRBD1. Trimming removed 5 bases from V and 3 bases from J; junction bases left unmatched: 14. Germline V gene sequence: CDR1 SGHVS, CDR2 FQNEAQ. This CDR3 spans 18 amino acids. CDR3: CASSARAGQGTVNQPQHF. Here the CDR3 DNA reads TGTGCCAGCAGCGCCCGGGCGGGACAGGGTACTGTCAATCAGCCCCAGCATTTT.

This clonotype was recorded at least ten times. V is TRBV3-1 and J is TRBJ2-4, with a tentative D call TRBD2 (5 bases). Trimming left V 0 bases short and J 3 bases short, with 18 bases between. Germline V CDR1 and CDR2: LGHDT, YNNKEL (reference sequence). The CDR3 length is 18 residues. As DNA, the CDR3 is TGTGCCAGCAGCCAAGATTCAGGCGCGGGTATCGACAAAAACATTCAGTACTTC. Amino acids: CASSQDSGAGIDKNIQYF. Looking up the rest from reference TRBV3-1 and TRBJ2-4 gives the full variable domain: DTAVSQTPKYLVTQMGNDKSIKCEQNLGHDTMYWYKQDSKKFLKIMFSYNNKELIINETVPNRFSPKSPDKAHLNLHINSLELGDSAVYFCASSQDSGAGIDKNIQYFGAGTRLSVL.

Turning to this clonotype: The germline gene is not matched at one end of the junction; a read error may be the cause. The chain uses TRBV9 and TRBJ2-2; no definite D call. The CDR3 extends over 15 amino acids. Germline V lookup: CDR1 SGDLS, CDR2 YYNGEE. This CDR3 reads CASSVDSENIGELFF. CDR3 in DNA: TGTGCCAGCAGCGTAGACAGCGAGAACATCGGGGAGCTGTTTTTT.

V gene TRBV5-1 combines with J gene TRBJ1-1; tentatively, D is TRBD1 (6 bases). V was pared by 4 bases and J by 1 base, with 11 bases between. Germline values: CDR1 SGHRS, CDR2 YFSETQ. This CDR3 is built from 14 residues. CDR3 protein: CASSGGGANTEAFF. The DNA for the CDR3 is TGCGCCAGCAGCGGGGGGGGGGCGAACACTGAAGCTTTCTTT.

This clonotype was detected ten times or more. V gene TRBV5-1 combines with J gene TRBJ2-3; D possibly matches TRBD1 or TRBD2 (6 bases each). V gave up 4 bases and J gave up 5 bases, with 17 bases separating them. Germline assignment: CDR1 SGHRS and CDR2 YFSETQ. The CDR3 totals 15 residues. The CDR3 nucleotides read TGCGCCAGCAGCGCTAGCTCCGAGGGGGGAGATACGCAGTATTTT. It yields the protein CASSASSEGGDTQYF.

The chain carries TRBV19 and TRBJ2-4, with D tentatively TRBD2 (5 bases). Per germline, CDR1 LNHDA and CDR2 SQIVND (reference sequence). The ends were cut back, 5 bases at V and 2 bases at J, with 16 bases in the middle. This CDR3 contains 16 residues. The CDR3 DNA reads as TGTGCCAGTAGTCTCTGGACTGAAACCACCAAAAACATTCAGTACTTC. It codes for CASSLWTETTKNIQYF.

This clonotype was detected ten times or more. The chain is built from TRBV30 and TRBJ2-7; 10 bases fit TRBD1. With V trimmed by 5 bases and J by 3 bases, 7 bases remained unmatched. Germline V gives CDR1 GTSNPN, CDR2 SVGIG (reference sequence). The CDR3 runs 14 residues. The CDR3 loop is CAWSSGTGDYEQYF. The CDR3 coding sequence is TGTGCCTGGTCCAGTGGGACAGGGGACTACGAGCAGTACTTC.

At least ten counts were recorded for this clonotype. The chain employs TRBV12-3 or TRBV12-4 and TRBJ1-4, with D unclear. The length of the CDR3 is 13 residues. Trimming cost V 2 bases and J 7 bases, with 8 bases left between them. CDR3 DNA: TGTGCCAGCAGTTTATCCGGGAGTGAAAAACTGTTTTTT. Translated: CASSLSGSEKLFF.

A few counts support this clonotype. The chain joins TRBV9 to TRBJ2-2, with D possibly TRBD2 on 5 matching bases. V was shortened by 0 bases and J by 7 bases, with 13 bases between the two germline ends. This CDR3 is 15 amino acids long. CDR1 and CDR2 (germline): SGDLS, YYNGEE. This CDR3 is CASSVGTPGIGELFF. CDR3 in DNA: TGTGCCAGCAGCGTAGGGACGCCCGGGATCGGGGAGCTGTTTTTT.

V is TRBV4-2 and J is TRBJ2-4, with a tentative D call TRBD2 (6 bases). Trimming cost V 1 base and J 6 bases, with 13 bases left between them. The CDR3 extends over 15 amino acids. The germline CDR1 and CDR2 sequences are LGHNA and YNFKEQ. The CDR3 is CASSQGPGEGNIQYF. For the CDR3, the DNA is TGTGCCAGCAGCCAAGGGCCGGGAGAGGGAAACATTCAGTACTTC.

The CDR3 spells CSGERGPYNEQFF. CDR3 sequence (DNA): TGCAGCGGGGAGAGGGGCCCCTACAATGAGCAGTTCTTC. This chain joins TRBV29-1 and TRBJ2-1; D might be TRBD1 or TRBD2, each matching 5 bases. The germline gives CDR1 SQVTM, CDR2 ANQGSEA. The CDR3 spans 13 residues. Trimming stripped 7 bases from V and 2 bases from J, with 12 bases between.

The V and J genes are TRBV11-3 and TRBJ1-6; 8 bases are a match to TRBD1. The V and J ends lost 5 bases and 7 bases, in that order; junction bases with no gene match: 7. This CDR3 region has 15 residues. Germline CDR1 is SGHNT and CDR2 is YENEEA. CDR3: CASSTDRGRNSPLHF. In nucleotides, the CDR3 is TGTGCCAGCAGCACAGACAGGGGAAGAAATTCACCCCTCCACTTT.

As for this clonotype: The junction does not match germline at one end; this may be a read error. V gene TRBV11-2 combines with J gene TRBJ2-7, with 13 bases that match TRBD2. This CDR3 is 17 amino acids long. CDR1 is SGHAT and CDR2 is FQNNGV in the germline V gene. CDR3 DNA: TGTGCCAGCAGCGCAGGACTAGCGGGAGTATCCTCCTACGGGCAGTACTTC. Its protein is CASSAGLAGVSSYGQYF.

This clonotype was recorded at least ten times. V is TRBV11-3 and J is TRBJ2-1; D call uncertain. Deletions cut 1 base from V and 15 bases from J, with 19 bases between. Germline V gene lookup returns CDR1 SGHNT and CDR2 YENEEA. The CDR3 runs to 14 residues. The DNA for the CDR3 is TGTGCCAGCAGCTTAGCTGCAAGCGCTCCCGGGCTGTTCTTC. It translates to CASSLAASAPGLFF.

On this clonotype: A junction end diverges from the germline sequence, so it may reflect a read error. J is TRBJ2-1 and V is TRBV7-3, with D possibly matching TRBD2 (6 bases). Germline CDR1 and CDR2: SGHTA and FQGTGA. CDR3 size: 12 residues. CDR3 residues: CASSSLAEERFF. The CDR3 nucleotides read TGTGCCAGCAGCTCCTTAGCGGAGGAGCGGTTCTTC.